This TCR beta chain comes out of a study of blood T cell repertoires in COVID-19. Overall study context: COVID-19 samples collected from the United States, Italy and Spain covered acute and convalescent phases. PBMCs, B-cell-depleted T cells, or T cells provided the cDNA or gDNA that made up the material.

Trimming removed 4 bases at V and 5 bases at J, with 15 bases between. Per germline, CDR1 SGDLS and CDR2 YYNGEE. This CDR3 region has 14 residues. In the authors' methods: Counts of nucleated cells, estimated from reference gene primer amplification, were obtained. Repertoires were generated with immunoSEQ multiplex PCR, while TCRdb's copy carries only in-frame clones and drops some. V, J and clone size derive from that table, while D and trimming were established from the DNA sequence. The sample shows about 80,000 clones, more than 70% of them seen only once. The material sequenced was peripheral blood. The chain combines TRBV9 with TRBJ1-2; possible D gene TRBD1, 5 bases. This sequence was found in a man aged 70-80 years with active or convalescent COVID-19. The CDR3 DNA reads as TGTGCCAGCAGCCCGACGGGGGTTGGGTATGGCTACACCTTC. Its translation: CASSPTGVGYGYTF.